This entry describes one TCR beta chain. The antigen is undetermined. With each sample, at least 6 micrograms of total RNA were extracted. Next came a second PCR, run for about 7 to 12 cycles, which used a sample-barcoded 5' primer along with a J-beta primer mix. TCRdb called the 5' RACE reads again in MiXCR, with one record for every CDR3 protein. In the table there are approximately 770,000 distinct CDR3 sequences, about three fifths of which are singletons. The data were obtained in a study of blood T cells in healthy people across ages. Study-wide findings and caveats: Unsorted PBMC material precluded a definitive naive versus antigen-experienced comparison. Possibly, changes in expanded clonotypes were confounded because donor CMV status was unknown.

CDR1 and CDR2 from the germline V gene are DFQATT and SNEGSKA (reference sequence). CDR3 length equals 14 residues. Trimming stripped 3 bases from V and 8 bases from J, with 16 bases between. J is TRBJ1-4 and V is TRBV20-1; no clear D gene. The TCR sequence derives from a man aged 25-40 years in good health. The sequenced sample was blood. The CDR3 nucleotides read TGCAGTGCTAGTTCTGGCGTCCATCAGGAAAAACTGTTTTTT. Translating it yields CSASSGVHQEKLFF.